The rows below give T cell receptor beta chains drawn from one sample of a study of beta chain features in type 1 diabetes. The protocol was immunoSEQ multiplex PCR, while the TCRdb copy is restricted to in-frame clones and leaves out a portion. The data show a few hundred thousand clones, about 10% seen once. The sample comprised central memory CD4+ T cells from blood. These receptors were taken from a man aged 30 to 39 with type 1 diabetes. Each CDR3 is given with its conserved first and last residue. The order of the fields is V gene, D gene, J gene, clone size, CDR3 DNA, CDR3 protein. The D gene is left open where the match is weak. The size field is filled for only some rows; it gives once, few, many or a size class.

v_gene: TRBV7-9
d_gene: TRBD1
j_gene: TRBJ1-1
abundance: NA
CDR3nt: TGTGCCAGCAGCTTGACAGGGGGAGGCACTGAAGCTTTCTTT
CDR3aa: CASSLTGGGTEAFF

v_gene: TRBV2
d_gene: NA
j_gene: TRBJ2-2
abundance: NA
CDR3nt: TGTGCCAGCAGGCCGGGACTGTTCGGCACCGGGGAGCTGTTTTTT
CDR3aa: CASRPGLFGTGELFF

v_gene: TRBV6-1
d_gene: NA
j_gene: TRBJ1-2
abundance: NA
CDR3nt: TGTGCCAGCAGTGAAGTGGGGGGAGTACGATATGGCTACACCTTC
CDR3aa: CASSEVGGVRYGYTF

v_gene: TRBV4-1
d_gene: NA
j_gene: TRBJ2-3
abundance: few
CDR3nt: TGCGCCAGCAGCGGGGTTAGCACAGATACGCAGTATTTT
CDR3aa: CASSGVSTDTQYF

v_gene: TRBV7-9
d_gene: NA
j_gene: TRBJ2-4
abundance: NA
CDR3nt: TGTGCCAGCAGCACAGAGGGGACTCAGGGGAAGATTCAGTACTTC
CDR3aa: CASSTEGTQGKIQYF

v_gene: TRBV20-1
d_gene: NA
j_gene: TRBJ2-7
abundance: few
CDR3nt: TGCAGTGCTAGATATGACAGCGAGCAGTACTTC
CDR3aa: CSARYDSEQYF

v_gene: TRBV6-5
d_gene: TRBD1
j_gene: TRBJ1-2
abundance: few
CDR3nt: TGTGCCAGCAGTCTTACAGGGGGCAATAATGGCTACACCTTC
CDR3aa: CASSLTGGNNGYTF

v_gene: TRBV18
d_gene: NA
j_gene: TRBJ1-1
abundance: NA
CDR3nt: TGTGCCAGCTCACCACAAGAGGACACTGAAGCTTTCTTT
CDR3aa: CASSPQEDTEAFF

v_gene: TRBV4-1
d_gene: NA
j_gene: TRBJ1-2
abundance: few
CDR3nt: TGCGCCAGCAGCCAAGATAATCGGGCAGGGGTGAGCGTGGACTATGGCTACACCTTC
CDR3aa: CASSQDNRAGVSVDYGYTF

v_gene: TRBV10-3
d_gene: NA
j_gene: TRBJ2-1
abundance: many
CDR3nt: TGTGCCATCACAGGGGAGAATGAGCAGTTCTTC
CDR3aa: CAITGENEQFF

v_gene: TRBV6-5
d_gene: TRBD2
j_gene: TRBJ2-2
abundance: NA
CDR3nt: TGTGCCAGCAGTTTAACCGGGACTAATAATATGGGGGAGCTGTTTTTT
CDR3aa: CASSLTGTNNMGELFF

v_gene: TRBV7-8
d_gene: TRBD1
j_gene: TRBJ2-7
abundance: NA
CDR3nt: TGTGCCAGCAGCTTTCGACGGACAGGCGCTTACGAGCAGTACTTC
CDR3aa: CASSFRRTGAYEQYF

v_gene: TRBV5-1
d_gene: NA
j_gene: TRBJ1-3
abundance: few
CDR3nt: TGCGCCAGCAGCCCAGGCTCGGCTTCTGGAAACACCATATATTTT
CDR3aa: CASSPGSASGNTIYF

v_gene: TRBV7-2
d_gene: NA
j_gene: TRBJ2-7
abundance: NA
CDR3nt: TGTGCCAGCAGCTTAGGTTCGACGGTCTCCTACGAGCAGTACTTC
CDR3aa: CASSLGSTVSYEQYF

v_gene: TRBV21-1
d_gene: NA
j_gene: TRBJ2-1
abundance: few
CDR3nt: TGTGCCAGCAGCAAAACGGACAGGGTCAATGAGCAGTTCTTC
CDR3aa: CASSKTDRVNEQFF

v_gene: TRBV27
d_gene: TRBD1
j_gene: TRBJ2-7
abundance: NA
CDR3nt: TGTGCCAGCAGAGGACAGGGACTGGACGAGCAGTACTTC
CDR3aa: CASRGQGLDEQYF

v_gene: TRBV29-1
d_gene: TRBD2
j_gene: TRBJ2-5
abundance: few
CDR3nt: TGCAGCGTTGCCCGGCGGAAGCGGGACGGGGAGACCCAGTACTTC
CDR3aa: CSVARRKRDGETQYF

v_gene: TRBV14
d_gene: NA
j_gene: TRBJ1-2
abundance: few
CDR3nt: TGTGCCAGCAGCCACCGGGAGGAATATGGCTACACCTTC
CDR3aa: CASSHREEYGYTF

v_gene: TRBV7-2
d_gene: TRBD1
j_gene: TRBJ1-1
abundance: NA
CDR3nt: TGTGCCAGCAGCGCCCGGACAGGGGGTGGGAACACTGAAGCTTTCTTT
CDR3aa: CASSARTGGGNTEAFF

v_gene: TRBV5-1
d_gene: TRBD2
j_gene: TRBJ2-7
abundance: few
CDR3nt: TGCGCCAGCAGCTTGGAAGCGGGGGGAACCTACGAGCAGTACTTC
CDR3aa: CASSLEAGGTYEQYF

v_gene: TRBV7-2
d_gene: NA
j_gene: TRBJ1-5
abundance: few
CDR3nt: TGTGCCAGCAGCAGGAACAGCAATCAGCCCCAGCATTTT
CDR3aa: CASSRNSNQPQHF

v_gene: TRBV7-8
d_gene: NA
j_gene: TRBJ2-6
abundance: many
CDR3nt: TGTGCGACCCAGCCTCCCGCTCGGACTCGCACTGGGGCCAACGTCCTGACTTTC
CDR3aa: CATQPPARTRTGANVLTF

v_gene: TRBV5-1
d_gene: TRBD1
j_gene: TRBJ1-4
abundance: few
CDR3nt: TGCGCCAGCAGCCCACAGGGAAACAGGGGTGAAAAACTGTTTTTT
CDR3aa: CASSPQGNRGEKLFF

v_gene: TRBV15
d_gene: NA
j_gene: TRBJ2-2
abundance: NA
CDR3nt: TGTGCCACCAGCAGAGAAGGCACCTACACCGGGGAGCTGTTTTTT
CDR3aa: CATSREGTYTGELFF

v_gene: TRBV28
d_gene: TRBD1
j_gene: TRBJ2-5
abundance: few
CDR3nt: TGTGCCAGCAGTGGGACAGGGAGCGAAGAGACCCAGTACTTC
CDR3aa: CASSGTGSEETQYF

v_gene: TRBV28
d_gene: NA
j_gene: TRBJ1-4
abundance: few
CDR3nt: TGTGCCAGCAGTTTTATGCGTGAAAAACTGTTTTTT
CDR3aa: CASSFMREKLFF

v_gene: TRBV6-6
d_gene: TRBD1
j_gene: TRBJ2-5
abundance: many
CDR3nt: TGTGCCAGCAGTTACTCGAGGGGACAGGAGACCCAGTACTTC
CDR3aa: CASSYSRGQETQYF

v_gene: TRBV11-2
d_gene: TRBD2
j_gene: TRBJ2-1
abundance: NA
CDR3nt: TGTGCCAGGGCCAGCGGGAGGTCGAATGAGCAGTTCTTC
CDR3aa: CARASGRSNEQFF

v_gene: TRBV19
d_gene: NA
j_gene: TRBJ2-1
abundance: many
CDR3nt: TGTGCCAGTAGTATGGCTTACCGCCAAAGCCCTTATTCCTACAATGAGCAGTTCTTC
CDR3aa: CASSMAYRQSPYSYNEQFF

v_gene: TRBV28
d_gene: NA
j_gene: TRBJ2-7
abundance: few
CDR3nt: TGTGCCAGCAGCCCCGACCGTTGGGCCATCGACTACGAGCAGTACTTC
CDR3aa: CASSPDRWAIDYEQYF

v_gene: TRBV25-1
d_gene: NA
j_gene: TRBJ1-1
abundance: NA
CDR3nt: TGTGCCAGCAGCCGAGGGGGGGCGAGGTTCGACACTGAAGCTTTCTTT
CDR3aa: CASSRGGARFDTEAFF

v_gene: TRBV7-8
d_gene: TRBD1
j_gene: TRBJ2-7
abundance: few
CDR3nt: TGTGCCAGCAGCCTCGACAGGGACGCCGTCTACGAGCAGTACTTC
CDR3aa: CASSLDRDAVYEQYF

v_gene: TRBV6-5
d_gene: NA
j_gene: TRBJ2-4
abundance: NA
CDR3nt: TGTGCCAGCAGTGGACGGGAGTCAGCCAAAAACATTCAGTACTTC
CDR3aa: CASSGRESAKNIQYF

v_gene: TRBV5-1
d_gene: NA
j_gene: TRBJ2-1
abundance: NA
CDR3nt: TGCGCCAGCAGCTTGCAGGGGATGGGTGAGCAGTTCTTC
CDR3aa: CASSLQGMGEQFF

v_gene: TRBV14
d_gene: NA
j_gene: TRBJ1-5
abundance: many
CDR3nt: TGTGCCAGCAGCCAAGATTCGGTTCAGCCCCAGCATTTT
CDR3aa: CASSQDSVQPQHF

v_gene: TRBV7-9
d_gene: NA
j_gene: TRBJ1-2
abundance: NA
CDR3nt: TGTGCCAGCAGCTTAGCAGGCAGCACTAACTATGGCTACACCTTC
CDR3aa: CASSLAGSTNYGYTF

v_gene: TRBV10-3
d_gene: NA
j_gene: TRBJ2-2
abundance: NA
CDR3nt: TGTGCCATCAGGGGATCGGGCACCGGGGAGCTGTTTTTT
CDR3aa: CAIRGSGTGELFF

v_gene: TRBV7-6
d_gene: NA
j_gene: TRBJ1-1
abundance: many
CDR3nt: TGTGCCAGCAGCCCGACAGTGAACACTGAAGCTTTCTTT
CDR3aa: CASSPTVNTEAFF

v_gene: TRBV12-5
d_gene: TRBD1
j_gene: TRBJ1-4
abundance: few
CDR3nt: TGTGCTAGTGGTCTATTCCCAGGGGGTGGGGGTGAAAAACTGTTTTTT
CDR3aa: CASGLFPGGGGEKLFF

v_gene: TRBV19
d_gene: NA
j_gene: TRBJ2-3
abundance: NA
CDR3nt: TGTGCCAGTAGTATAGGAGTGCTAGGGCTGGATACGCAGTATTTT
CDR3aa: CASSIGVLGLDTQYF

v_gene: TRBV5-1
d_gene: NA
j_gene: TRBJ1-5
abundance: few
CDR3nt: TGCGCCAGCAGCCCCGCAGGGGGCAATCAGCCCCAGCATTTT
CDR3aa: CASSPAGGNQPQHF

v_gene: TRBV6-6
d_gene: NA
j_gene: TRBJ2-1
abundance: NA
CDR3nt: TGTGCCAGCAGTTGGGGCCCATTCAATGAGCAGTTCTTC
CDR3aa: CASSWGPFNEQFF

v_gene: TRBV7-3
d_gene: TRBD2
j_gene: TRBJ2-5
abundance: few
CDR3nt: TGTGCCAGCAGCCCTGGGACTAGCGTAAAAGAGACCCAGTACTTC
CDR3aa: CASSPGTSVKETQYF

v_gene: TRBV28
d_gene: TRBD2
j_gene: TRBJ2-7
abundance: few
CDR3nt: TGTGCCAGCAGTTTATTAGCTAGCGGGAGAACGGGCGAGCAGTACTTC
CDR3aa: CASSLLASGRTGEQYF

v_gene: TRBV27
d_gene: TRBD1
j_gene: TRBJ1-1
abundance: few
CDR3nt: TGTGCCAGCAGCCTAGGGACAGGGGTTACGAGAAACACTGAAGCTTTCTTT
CDR3aa: CASSLGTGVTRNTEAFF

v_gene: TRBV6-5
d_gene: NA
j_gene: TRBJ1-3
abundance: many
CDR3nt: TGTGCCAGCAGCCTCCGCAGGGATGGAAACACCATATATTTT
CDR3aa: CASSLRRDGNTIYF